This T cell receptor beta chain was profiled in a study of cytotoxic CD8 clonotypes in ibrutinib-treated CLL. Findings and limits, study-wide: Ibrutinib response saw clonality rise, and progression saw it return toward baseline.

Germline-derived CDR1 and CDR2 are MNHEY and SMNVEV (reference sequence). This CDR3 has 13 residues. V trimming: 6 bases; J trimming: 5 bases; junction bases outside the gene matches: 5. Worth noting for this clone: The target antigen is unknown.

The repertoire was sequenced with immunoSEQ multiplex PCR; TCRdb's copy has only in-frame clones and lacks some. This sample has some 160,000 clones, with 81% found just once. V and J are TRBV27 and TRBJ2-3, with 7 bases fitting TRBD1. The clonotype comes from a human donor with chronic lymphocytic leukemia. The specimen was PBMCs, collected after 12 months of ibrutinib treatment. The CDR3 DNA reads as TGTGCCAGCAGGCGAACAGGGGTAGATACGCAGTATTTT. It yields the protein CASRRTGVDTQYF.